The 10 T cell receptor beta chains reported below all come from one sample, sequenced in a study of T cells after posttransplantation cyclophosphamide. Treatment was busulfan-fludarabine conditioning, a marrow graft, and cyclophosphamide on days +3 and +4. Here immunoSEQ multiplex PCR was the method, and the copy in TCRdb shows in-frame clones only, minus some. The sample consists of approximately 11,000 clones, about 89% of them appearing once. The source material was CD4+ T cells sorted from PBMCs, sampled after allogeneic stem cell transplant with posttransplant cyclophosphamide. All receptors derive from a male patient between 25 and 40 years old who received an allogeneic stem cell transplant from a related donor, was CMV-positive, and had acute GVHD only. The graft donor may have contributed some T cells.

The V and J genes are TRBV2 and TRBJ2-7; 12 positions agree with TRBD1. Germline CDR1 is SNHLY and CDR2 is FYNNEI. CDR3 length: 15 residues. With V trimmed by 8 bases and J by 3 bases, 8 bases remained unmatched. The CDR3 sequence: CASGGGTGGVYEQYF. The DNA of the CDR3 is TGTGCCAGCGGGGGAGGGACAGGGGGCGTCTACGAGCAGTACTTC.

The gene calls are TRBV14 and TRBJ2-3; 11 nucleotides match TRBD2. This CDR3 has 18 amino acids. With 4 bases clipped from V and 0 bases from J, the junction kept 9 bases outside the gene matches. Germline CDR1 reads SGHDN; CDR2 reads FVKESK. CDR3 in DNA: TGTGCCAGCAGCCCGGTCCTAGCGGGGGGCCTTAGCACAGATACGCAGTATTTT. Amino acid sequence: CASSPVLAGGLSTDTQYF. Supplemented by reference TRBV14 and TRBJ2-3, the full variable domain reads EAGVTQFPSHSVIEKGQTVTLRCDPISGHDNLYWYRRVMGKEIKFLLHFVKESKQDESGMPNNRFLAERTGGTYSTLKVQPAELEDSGVYFCASSPVLAGGLSTDTQYFGPGTRLTVL.

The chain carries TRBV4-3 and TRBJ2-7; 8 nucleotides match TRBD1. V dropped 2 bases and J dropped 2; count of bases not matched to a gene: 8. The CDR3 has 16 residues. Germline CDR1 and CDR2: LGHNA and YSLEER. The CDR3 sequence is CASSQIPGTGAYEQYF. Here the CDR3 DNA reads TGCGCCAGCAGCCAAATCCCCGGGACAGGCGCCTACGAGCAGTACTTC.

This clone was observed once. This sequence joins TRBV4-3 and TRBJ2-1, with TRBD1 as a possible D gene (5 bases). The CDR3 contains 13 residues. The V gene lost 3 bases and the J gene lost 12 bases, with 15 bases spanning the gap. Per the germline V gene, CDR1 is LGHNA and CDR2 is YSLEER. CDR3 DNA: TGCGCCAGCAGCCATTACAATCAGGGCGGGCAGTTCTTC. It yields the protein CASSHYNQGGQFF.

CDR3 residues: CASSLALGAGELFF. CDR3 bases: TGTGCCAGCAGCTTGGCCCTAGGCGCCGGGGAGCTGTTTTTT. The gene calls are TRBV5-4 and TRBJ2-2, with D unresolved. Trimming took 0 bases from V and 6 from J, leaving 9 bases between them. This CDR3 is built from 14 residues. From germline, CDR1 is SGHNT and CDR2 YYREEE (reference sequence).

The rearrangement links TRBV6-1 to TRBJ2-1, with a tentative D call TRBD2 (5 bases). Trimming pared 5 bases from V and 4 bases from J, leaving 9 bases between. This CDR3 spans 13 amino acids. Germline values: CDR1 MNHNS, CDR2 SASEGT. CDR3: CASSSTRYNEQFF. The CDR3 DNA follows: TGTGCCAGCAGTAGTACTAGGTACAATGAGCAGTTCTTC.

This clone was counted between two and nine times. CDR3 region: CASSSTGSGANVLTF. CDR3 nucleotides: TGTGCCAGCAGTTCGACGGGGTCTGGGGCCAACGTCCTGACTTTC. The chain uses TRBV6-5 and TRBJ2-6; possible D gene TRBD2, 5 bases. CDR1 is MNHEY and CDR2 is SVGAGI in the germline V gene. The CDR3 is 15 residues long. V was shortened by 4 bases and J by 1 base, with 8 bases between the two germline ends.

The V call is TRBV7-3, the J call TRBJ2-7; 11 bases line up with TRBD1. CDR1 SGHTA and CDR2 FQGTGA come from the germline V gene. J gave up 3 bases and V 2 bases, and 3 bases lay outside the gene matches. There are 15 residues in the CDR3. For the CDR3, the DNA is TGTGCCAGCAGCTTATATGGGACAGGGGGCTACGAGCAGTACTTC. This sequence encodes CASSLYGTGGYEQYF.

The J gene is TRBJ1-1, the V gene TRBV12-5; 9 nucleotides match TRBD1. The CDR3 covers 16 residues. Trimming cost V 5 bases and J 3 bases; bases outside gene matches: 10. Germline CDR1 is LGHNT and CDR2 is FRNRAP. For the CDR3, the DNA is TGTGCTAGTGGTATCCGGGACAGGGAATGGGACACTGAAGCTTTCTTT. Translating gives CASGIRDREWDTEAFF.

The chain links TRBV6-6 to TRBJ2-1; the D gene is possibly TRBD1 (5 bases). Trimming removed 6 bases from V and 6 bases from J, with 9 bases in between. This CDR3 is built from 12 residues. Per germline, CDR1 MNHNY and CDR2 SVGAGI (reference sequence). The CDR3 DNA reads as TGTGCCAGCAGCTACCAGGGCAATGAGCAGTTCTTC. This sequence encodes CASSYQGNEQFF.